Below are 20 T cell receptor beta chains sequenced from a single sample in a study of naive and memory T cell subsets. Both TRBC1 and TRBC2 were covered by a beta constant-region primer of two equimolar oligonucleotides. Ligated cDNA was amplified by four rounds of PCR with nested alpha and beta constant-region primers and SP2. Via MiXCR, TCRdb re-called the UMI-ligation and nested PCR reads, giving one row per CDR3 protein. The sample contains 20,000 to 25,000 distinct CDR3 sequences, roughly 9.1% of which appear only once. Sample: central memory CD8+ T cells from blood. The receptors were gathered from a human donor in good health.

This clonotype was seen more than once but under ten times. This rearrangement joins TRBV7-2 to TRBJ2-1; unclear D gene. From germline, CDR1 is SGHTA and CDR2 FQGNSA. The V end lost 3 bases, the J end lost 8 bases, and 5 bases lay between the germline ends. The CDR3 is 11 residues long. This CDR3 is CASSFFDEQFF. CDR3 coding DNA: TGTGCCAGCAGCTTCTTTGATGAGCAGTTCTTC.

The CDR3 loop is CASSQGTSPKYEQYF. In nucleotides, the CDR3 is TGCGCCAGCAGCCAGGGGACTAGCCCCAAATACGAGCAGTACTTC. The chain joins TRBV4-3 to TRBJ2-7; 9 bases are a match to TRBD2. J was trimmed by 4 bases and V by 3 bases; bases with no gene match: 7. Germline lookup yields CDR1 LGHNA and CDR2 YSLEER. This CDR3 comprises 15 residues.

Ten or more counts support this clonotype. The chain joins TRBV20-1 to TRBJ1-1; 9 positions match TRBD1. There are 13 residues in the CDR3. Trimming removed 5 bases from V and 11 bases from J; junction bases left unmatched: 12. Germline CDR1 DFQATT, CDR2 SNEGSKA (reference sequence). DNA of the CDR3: TGCAGTGCTTATCATACCGGGACAGGGAGGGCTTTCTTT. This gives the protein CSAYHTGTGRAFF.

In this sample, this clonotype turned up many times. The CDR3 sequence: CASSWGGTGGLQPQHF. Written as DNA, the CDR3 is TGTGCCAGCAGTTGGGGGGGGACAGGGGGGTTGCAGCCCCAGCATTTT. The J gene is TRBJ1-5, the V gene TRBV12-3 or TRBV12-4, with 11 bases lining up with TRBD1. J was trimmed by 7 bases and V by 4 bases; bases with no gene match: 9. The CDR3 consists of 16 residues.

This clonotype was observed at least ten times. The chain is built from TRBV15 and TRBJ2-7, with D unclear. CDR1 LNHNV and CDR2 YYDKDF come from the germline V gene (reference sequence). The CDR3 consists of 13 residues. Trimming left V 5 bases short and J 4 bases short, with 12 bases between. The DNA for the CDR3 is TGTGCCACCAGCCTGGCTTCCACTTACGAGCAGTACTTC. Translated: CATSLASTYEQYF.

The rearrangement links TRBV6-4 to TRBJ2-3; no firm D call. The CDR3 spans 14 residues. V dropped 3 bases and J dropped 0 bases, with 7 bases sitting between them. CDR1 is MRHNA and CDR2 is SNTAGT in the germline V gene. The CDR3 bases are TGTGCCAGCAGTGAGCAAGAGAGCACAGATACGCAGTATTTT. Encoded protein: CASSEQESTDTQYF.

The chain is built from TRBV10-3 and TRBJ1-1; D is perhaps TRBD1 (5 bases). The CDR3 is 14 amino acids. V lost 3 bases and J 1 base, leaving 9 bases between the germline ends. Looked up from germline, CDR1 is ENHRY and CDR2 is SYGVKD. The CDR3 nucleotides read TGTGCCATCAGTGATCGGGACGGGAACACTGAAGCTTTCTTT. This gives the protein CAISDRDGNTEAFF.

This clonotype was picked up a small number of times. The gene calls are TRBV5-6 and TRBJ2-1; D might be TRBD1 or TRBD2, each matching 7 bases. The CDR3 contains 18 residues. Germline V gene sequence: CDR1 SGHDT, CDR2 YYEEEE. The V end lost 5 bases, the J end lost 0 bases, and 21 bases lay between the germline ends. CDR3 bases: TGTGCCAGCAGTCCCCCAGGGGGGGGCAAATCCTCCTACAATGAGCAGTTCTTC. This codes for CASSPPGGGKSSYNEQFF.

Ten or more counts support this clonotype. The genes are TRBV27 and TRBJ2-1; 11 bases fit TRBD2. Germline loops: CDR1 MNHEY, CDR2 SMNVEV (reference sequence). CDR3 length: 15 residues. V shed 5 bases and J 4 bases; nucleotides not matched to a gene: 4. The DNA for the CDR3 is TGTGCCAGCAGTCTTCCTAGCGGGAGGTACAATGAGCAGTTCTTC. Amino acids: CASSLPSGRYNEQFF.

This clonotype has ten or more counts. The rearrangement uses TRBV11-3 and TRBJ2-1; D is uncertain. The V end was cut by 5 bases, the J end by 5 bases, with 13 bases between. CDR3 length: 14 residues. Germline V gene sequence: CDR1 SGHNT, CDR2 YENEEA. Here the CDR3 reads CASSPGPDHNEQFF. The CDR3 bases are TGTGCCAGCAGCCCCGGCCCGGACCACAATGAGCAGTTCTTC.

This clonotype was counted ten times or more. This chain's CDR3 is CASSAILLGPNSPLHF. The CDR3 bases are TGTGCCAGCAGTGCGATTCTCCTTGGCCCGAATTCACCCCTCCACTTT. The chain links TRBV6-5 to TRBJ1-6, with unresolved D. Germline CDR1 and CDR2: MNHEY and SVGAGI. Trimming took off 5 bases at V and 7 bases at J, with 18 bases between the two ends. This CDR3 has 16 amino acids.

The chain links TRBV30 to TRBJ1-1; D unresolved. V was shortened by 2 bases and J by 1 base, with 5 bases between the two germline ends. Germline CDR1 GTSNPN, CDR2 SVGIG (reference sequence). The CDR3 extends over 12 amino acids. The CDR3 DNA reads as TGTGCCTGGAGTATCGGGAACACTGAAGCTTTCTTT. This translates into CAWSIGNTEAFF.

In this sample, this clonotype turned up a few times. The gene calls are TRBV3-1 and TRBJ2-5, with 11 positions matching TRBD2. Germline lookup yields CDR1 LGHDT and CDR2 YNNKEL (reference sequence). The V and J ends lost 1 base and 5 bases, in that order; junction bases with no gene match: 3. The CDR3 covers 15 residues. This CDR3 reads CASSQGIAGGETQYF. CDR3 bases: TGTGCCAGCAGCCAAGGGATAGCGGGAGGGGAGACCCAGTACTTC.

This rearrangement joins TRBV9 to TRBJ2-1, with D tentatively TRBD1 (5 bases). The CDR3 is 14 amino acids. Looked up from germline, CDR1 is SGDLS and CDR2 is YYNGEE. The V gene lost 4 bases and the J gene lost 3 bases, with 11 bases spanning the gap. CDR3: CASSSTVLYNEQFF. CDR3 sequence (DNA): TGTGCCAGCAGCTCGACAGTCCTCTACAATGAGCAGTTCTTC.

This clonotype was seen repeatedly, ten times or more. The CDR3 sequence is CASSAGSSYEQYF. CDR3 DNA sequence: TGTGCCAGCAGCGCAGGGAGCTCCTACGAGCAGTACTTC. The chain joins TRBV9 to TRBJ2-7; either TRBD1 or TRBD2 may fit D (5 bases each). The V and J ends lost 3 bases and 0 bases respectively, with 7 bases between them. Germline V gives CDR1 SGDLS, CDR2 YYNGEE. The CDR3 totals 13 residues.

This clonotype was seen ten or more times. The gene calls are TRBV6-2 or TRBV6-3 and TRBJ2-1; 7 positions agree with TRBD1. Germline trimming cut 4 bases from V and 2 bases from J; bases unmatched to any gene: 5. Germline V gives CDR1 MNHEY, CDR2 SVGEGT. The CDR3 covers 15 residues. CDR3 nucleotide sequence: TGTGCCAGCAGTTCGGAAGGGGGCACCTACAATGAGCAGTTCTTC. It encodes CASSSEGGTYNEQFF.

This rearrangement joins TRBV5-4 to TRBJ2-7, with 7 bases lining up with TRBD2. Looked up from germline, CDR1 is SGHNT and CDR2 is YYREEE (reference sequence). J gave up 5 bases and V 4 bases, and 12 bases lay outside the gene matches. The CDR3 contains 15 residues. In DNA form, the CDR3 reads TGTGCCAGCAGCGCCTATCGCGGGAGTGAACACGAGCAGTACTTC. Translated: CASSAYRGSEHEQYF.

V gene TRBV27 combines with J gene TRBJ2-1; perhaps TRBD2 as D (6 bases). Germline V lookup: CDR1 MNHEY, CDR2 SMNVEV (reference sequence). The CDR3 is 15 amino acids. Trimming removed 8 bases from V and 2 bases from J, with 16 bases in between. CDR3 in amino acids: CASSPSPGAYNEQFF. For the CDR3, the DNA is TGTGCCAGCTCTCCCTCTCCGGGGGCCTACAATGAGCAGTTCTTC.

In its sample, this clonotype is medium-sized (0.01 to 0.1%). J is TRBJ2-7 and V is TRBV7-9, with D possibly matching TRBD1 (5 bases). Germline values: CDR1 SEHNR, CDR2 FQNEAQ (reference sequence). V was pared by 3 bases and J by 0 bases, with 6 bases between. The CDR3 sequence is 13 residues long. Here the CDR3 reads CASSLDISYEQYF. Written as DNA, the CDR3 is TGTGCCAGCAGCTTGGACATCTCCTACGAGCAGTACTTC.

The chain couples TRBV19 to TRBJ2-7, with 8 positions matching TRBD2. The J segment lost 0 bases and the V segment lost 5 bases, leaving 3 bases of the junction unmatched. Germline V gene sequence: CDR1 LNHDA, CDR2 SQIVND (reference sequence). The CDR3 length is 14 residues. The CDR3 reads CASSLAGSSYEQYF. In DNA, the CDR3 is TGTGCCAGTAGTCTAGCGGGTAGCTCCTACGAGCAGTACTTC.